This T cell receptor beta chain was documented in a study of CXCR3-negative and CXCR3-positive naive CD8 T cells. Carrying UMI labels, the TRB cDNA libraries were prepared through 5' RACE. TCRdb re-called the 5' RACE reads; every CDR3 protein appears as one record, without DNA. The sample table includes 140,000 to 150,000 distinct CDR3 sequences. A note on this clonotype: Its target is not known.

There are 13 residues in the CDR3. Germline V gene sequence: CDR1 SQVTM, CDR2 ANQGSEA. Study-wide results and caveats: Fresh PBMCs went into most assays, and CXCR3 expression partly declined after cryopreservation. Similar TRBV-TRBJ gene usage was seen in naive CXCR3-negative and CXCR3-positive cells, but not in memory cells. More hydrophobic TRB CDR3s were found in CXCR3-positive naive cells than in CXCR3-negative naive cells.

The rearrangement joins TRBV29-1 to TRBJ2-7; TCRdb lists TRBD1, though no DNA is available to test this call. Specimen: naive CXCR3+ CD8+ T cells from blood. Subset of the sample: CD45RO-CCR7+CD27+CD95- naive CD8+ T cells expressing CXCR3 (TNR3+). The receptor's source is a human donor in good health. Some clones in this sample may be carry-over from other donors' samples. CDR3 residues: CSAVPADSYEQYF.